Sequencing of this T cell receptor beta chain was carried out in a study of blood T cell repertoires in COVID-19. Study-wide context: From T cells, B-cell-depleted T cells, or PBMCs came the material, which was cDNA or gDNA.

As handled by the study authors: Amplification from reference gene primers served as the basis for estimated nucleated cell counts. The method was immunoSEQ multiplex PCR; TCRdb's version includes in-frame clones alone and lacks a portion of them. The DNA was the basis for D and trimming; V, J and clone size are from that table. Of 65,000 to 85,000 clones in the sample, 75% to 90% were seen once. CDR3 length: 14 residues. CDR1 is SEHNR, CDR2 FQNEAQ, per germline (reference sequence). V was trimmed by 4 bases and J by 2 bases, leaving 10 bases between them. The specimen sequenced was peripheral blood. The receptor was derived from a human donor in a cohort sampled during active COVID-19. The chain joins TRBV7-9 to TRBJ2-3, with D perhaps TRBD2 (5 bases). CDR3: CASSSSRDTDTQYF. CDR3 bases: TGTGCCAGCAGCTCATCTCGGGACACAGATACGCAGTATTTT. Full variable domain (missing parts from reference TRBV7-9 and TRBJ2-3): DTGVSQNPRHKITKRGQNVTFRCDPISEHNRLYWYRQTLGQGPEFLTYFQNEAQLEKSRLLSDRFSAERPKGSFSTLEIQRTEQGDSAMYLCASSSSRDTDTQYFGPGTRLTVL.